One and the same sample provided the 30 T cell receptor beta chains below, sequenced in a study of blood T cell repertoires in COVID-19. Here immunoSEQ multiplex PCR was the method, and the copy in TCRdb shows in-frame clones only, minus some. The sample lists about 250,000 clones; around 83% were seen once. The sequencing input was peripheral blood. These receptors all come from a man older than 75 with acute or convalescent COVID-19.

V gene TRBV4-1 combines with J gene TRBJ1-2, with D hard to call. Trimming shortened V by 0 bases and J by 4 bases, and 18 bases separated the two germline ends. Germline CDR1 is MGHRA and CDR2 is YSYEKL. This CDR3 region has 17 residues. CDR3 DNA sequence: TGCGCCAGCAGCCAAGATATCTCTCCGGCGGGTCCCTATGGCTACACCTTC. This encodes CASSQDISPAGPYGYTF.

The V call is TRBV30, the J call TRBJ1-6; D perhaps matches TRBD1 (6 bases). With 5 bases removed from V and 7 bases from J, the gap between germline ends came to 18 bases. The CDR3 covers 15 residues. Germline V CDR1 and CDR2: GTSNPN, SVGIG (reference sequence). This chain's CDR3 is CAWRDGQLLNSPLHF. In DNA, the CDR3 is TGTGCCTGGCGGGACGGACAGTTGCTAAATTCACCCCTCCACTTT.

This sequence joins TRBV30 and TRBJ2-4, with 8 bases lining up with TRBD2. The CDR3 loop spans 14 amino acids. CDR1 is GTSNPN, CDR2 SVGIG, per germline (reference sequence). J gave up 6 bases and V 5 bases, and 9 bases lay outside the gene matches. CDR3 amino acids: CAWRERGKRNIQYF. The CDR3 nucleotides read TGTGCCTGGCGCGAGCGGGGGAAAAGAAACATTCAGTACTTC.

The chain carries TRBV4-1 and TRBJ2-2; a weak D match, TRBD2 (6 bases). The CDR3 consists of 17 residues. Per the germline V gene, CDR1 is MGHRA and CDR2 is YSYEKL. The V end lost 6 bases, the J end lost 1 base, and 18 bases lay between the germline ends. CDR3 nucleotides: TGCGCCAGCAGTCCAGATGCCGGGGGTTGGAACACCGGGGAGCTGTTTTTT. Protein: CASSPDAGGWNTGELFF.

This clone showed up just once. V gene TRBV5-1 combines with J gene TRBJ2-7; 13 bases agree with TRBD2. CDR1 and CDR2 from the germline V gene are SGHRS and YFSETQ. Germline trimming cut 5 bases from V and 2 bases from J; bases unmatched to any gene: 13. This CDR3 is built from 18 residues. The CDR3 reads CASSPEGLAGLRPYEQYF. DNA for the CDR3: TGCGCCAGCAGTCCGGAGGGACTAGCGGGATTACGACCCTACGAGCAGTACTTC. The full variable domain, completed using reference TRBV5-1 and TRBJ2-7, is KAGVTQTPRYLIKTRGQQVTLSCSPISGHRSVSWYQQTPGQGLQFLFEYFSETQRNKGNFPGRFSGRQFSNSRSEMNVSTLELGDSALYLCASSPEGLAGLRPYEQYFGPGTRLTVT.

The rearrangement uses TRBV19 and TRBJ1-2; a weak D match, TRBD1 (6 bases). The CDR3 contains 14 residues. The germline V gene has CDR1 LNHDA and CDR2 SQIVND (reference sequence). V was clipped by 6 bases and J by 3 bases, with 14 bases between them. This CDR3 is CASSRGGNDYGYTF. The CDR3 nucleotides read TGTGCCAGTAGCCGGGGGGGCAACGACTATGGCTACACCTTC.

J is TRBJ2-7 and V is TRBV9; 9 bases line up with TRBD2. CDR1 and CDR2 from the germline V gene are SGDLS and YYNGEE. The V gene end was trimmed by 2 bases and the J gene end by 6 bases; junction bases not matched to a gene: 9. CDR3 length: 15 amino acids. The CDR3 nucleotides are TGTGCCAGCAGCGTCGGGACTAGCATTGGCCTCGAGCAGTACTTC. Translated: CASSVGTSIGLEQYF.

This chain uses TRBV3-1 (or the pseudogene TRBV3-2) with TRBJ1-5, with TRBD1 identical over 10 bases. Germline V CDR1 and CDR2: LGHDT, YNNKEL (reference sequence). The CDR3 contains 18 residues. Germline trimming cut 3 bases from V and 2 bases from J; bases unmatched to any gene: 10. The CDR3 loop is CASSQGGQGGIRNQPQHF. As DNA, the CDR3 is TGTGCCAGCAGCCAGGGTGGACAGGGGGGGATTCGCAATCAGCCCCAGCATTTT.

This clone has a handful of counts. The chain combines TRBV10-2 with TRBJ2-2, with 7 bases fitting TRBD2. Germline V gene lookup returns CDR1 WSHSY and CDR2 SAAADI. V trimming: 3 bases; J trimming: 5 bases; junction bases outside the gene matches: 3. This CDR3 is built from 14 residues. In nucleotides, the CDR3 is TGCGCCAGCAGTGATTGGGGGGGAACCGGGGAGCTGTTTTTT. It yields the protein CASSDWGGTGELFF.

This clone was observed once. The chain couples TRBV27 to TRBJ2-7, with 7 bases matching TRBD1. Trimming cost V 5 bases and J 3 bases; bases outside gene matches: 7. Germline CDR1 is MNHEY and CDR2 is SMNVEV (reference sequence). This CDR3 has 14 amino acids. CDR3 DNA sequence: TGTGCCAGCAGTCTAGGGACAGCAGGCTACGAGCAGTACTTC. Protein: CASSLGTAGYEQYF.

This clone appeared many times. The V call is TRBV6-4, the J call TRBJ2-7; 13 nucleotides align to TRBD2. Trimming removed 9 bases from V and 7 bases from J; junction bases left unmatched: 6. This CDR3 has 13 residues. Germline V gene data show CDR1 as MRHNA and CDR2 as SNTAGT. The CDR3: CARTSGGTREQYF. The CDR3 bases are TGTGCCAGGACTAGCGGGGGGACGCGGGAGCAGTACTTC.

This rearrangement joins TRBV11-2 to TRBJ2-2; maybe TRBD1 (7 bases). Germline V CDR1 and CDR2: SGHAT, FQNNGV. V dropped 5 bases and J dropped 5 bases, with 18 bases sitting between them. The CDR3 totals 16 residues. The CDR3 sequence: CASSLTTTGRTGELFF. The CDR3 DNA sequence: TGTGCCAGCAGCCTAACCACGACAGGGAGGACCGGGGAGCTGTTTTTT. The variable domain in full, with the rest retrieved from reference TRBV11-2 and TRBJ2-2, is EAGVAQSPRYKIIEKRQSVAFWCNPISGHATLYWYQQILGQGPKLLIQFQNNGVVDDSQLPKDRFSAERLKGVDSTLKIQPAKLEDSAVYLCASSLTTTGRTGELFFGEGSRLTVL.

The rearrangement uses TRBV6-5 and TRBJ1-2, with 7 positions matching TRBD1. The CDR3 has 13 residues. Unmatched junction bases numbered 6, after V lost 7 bases and J lost 4 bases. Germline V gives CDR1 MNHEY, CDR2 SVGAGI. The CDR3 region has the DNA TGTGCCAGCAATCGGGACAGTCCCTATGGCTACACCTTC. This encodes CASNRDSPYGYTF.

The genes are TRBV5-1 and TRBJ1-3; D is undetermined. Germline CDR1 reads SGHRS; CDR2 reads YFSETQ. The CDR3 consists of 16 residues. Trimming stripped 1 base from V and 2 bases from J, with 13 bases between. The DNA for the CDR3 is TGCGCCAGCAGCTTGTCGGGTGCTCTCGCTGGAAACACCATATATTTT. Translated: CASSLSGALAGNTIYF.

This chain links TRBV24-1 with TRBJ1-5; tentatively, D is TRBD1 (5 bases). In germline, CDR1 is KGHDR, CDR2 SFDVKD. Trimming removed 8 bases at V and 4 bases at J, with 14 bases between. This CDR3 spans 14 amino acids. The CDR3 bases are TGTGCCACCAAATCAGGGTCTGGGAATCAGCCCCAGCATTTT. The encoded protein is CATKSGSGNQPQHF.

The chain links TRBV28 to TRBJ1-5, with D tentatively TRBD1 (5 bases). V was cut by 5 bases and J by 0 bases, with 14 bases left in between. Germline CDR1 and CDR2: MDHEN and SYDVKM. The CDR3 is made up of 16 amino acids. Here the CDR3 reads CASSPSTANSNQPQHF. In nucleotides, the CDR3 is TGTGCCAGCAGTCCCTCGACAGCAAATAGCAATCAGCCCCAGCATTTT.

The rearrangement uses TRBV21-1 and TRBJ2-7; the D segment call TRBD1 is taken from the table without a DNA check. TRBV21-1 counts as a pseudogene. The CDR3 has 13 amino acids. The CDR3 loop is CARSTDGPRVQYF. The CDR3 DNA reads TGTGCCAGGTCGACAGACGGTCCCAGGGTGCAGTACTTC.

The chain carries TRBV15 and TRBJ2-2, with TRBD2 identical over 10 bases. This CDR3 comprises 17 residues. Germline assignment: CDR1 LNHNV and CDR2 YYDKDF (reference sequence). Germline trimming cut 1 base from V and 6 bases from J; bases unmatched to any gene: 8. The CDR3: CATSRGLAGVEAGELFF. The CDR3 DNA sequence: TGTGCCACCAGCAGAGGGCTAGCGGGGGTAGAGGCCGGGGAGCTGTTTTTT.

The table lists this clone with a count of one. This chain connects TRBV28 to TRBJ1-3; the D gene is possibly TRBD1 (5 bases). Germline V CDR1 and CDR2: MDHEN, SYDVKM. V was clipped by 5 bases and J by 4 bases, with 18 bases between them. The length of the CDR3 is 16 residues. The CDR3 loop reads CASSPPGGIVGNTIYF. CDR3 DNA: TGTGCCAGCAGTCCCCCGGGGGGGATCGTAGGAAACACCATATATTTT.

The chain combines TRBV27 with TRBJ2-7; no firm D call. Trimming removed 3 bases from V and 3 bases from J, with 9 bases in between. The CDR3 runs to 13 residues. Germline CDR1 MNHEY, CDR2 SMNVEV (reference sequence). CDR3 nucleotides: TGTGCCAGCAGTTTGGTGGCCCGCTACGAGCAGTACTTC. Its translation is CASSLVARYEQYF.

This clone has just one count. Germline is not matched at one junction end, which may reflect a read error. The chain combines TRBV3-1 (or the pseudogene TRBV3-2) with TRBJ2-5; 10 bases are a match to TRBD1. Germline CDR1 LGHDT, CDR2 YNNKEL (reference sequence). The CDR3 is made up of 14 amino acids. The CDR3 region is CANSYRTGGETQYF. The CDR3 DNA follows: TGTGCCAACAGCTACCGGACAGGGGGGGAGACCCAGTACTTC.

V and J are TRBV29-1 and TRBJ2-5; 7 bases match TRBD2. Germline V gene data show CDR1 as SQVTM and CDR2 as ANQGSEA. V dropped 3 bases and J dropped 1; count of bases not matched to a gene: 5. This CDR3 comprises 14 residues. CDR3 coding DNA: TGCAGCGTTGAGGGAAGACTAGCCCAAGAGACCCAGTACTTC. Translation: CSVEGRLAQETQYF.

As to this clone: Within the sample, other DNA sequences also encode this same CDR3. The V gene is TRBV19, the J gene TRBJ2-7, with D possibly TRBD1 on 5 matching bases. The CDR3 is made up of 13 amino acids. In germline, CDR1 is LNHDA, CDR2 SQIVND (reference sequence). The V end was cut by 1 base, the J end by 7 bases, with 11 bases between. CDR3 DNA sequence: TGTGCCAGTAGTATAGGGGGCTCCGGGGAGCAGTACTTC. It is translated as CASSIGGSGEQYF. Filled out from reference TRBV19 and TRBJ2-7, the complete variable domain reads DGGITQSPKYLFRKEGQNVTLSCEQNLNHDAMYWYRQDPGQGLRLIYYSQIVNDFQKGDIAEGYSVSREKKESFPLTVTSAQKNPTAFYLCASSIGGSGEQYFGPGTRLTVT.

This clone was found a few times. The rearrangement uses TRBV7-9 and TRBJ1-2; 9 bases line up with TRBD1. V lost 5 bases and J lost 10; bases outside the gene matches: 8. The length of the CDR3 is 13 residues. Looked up from germline, CDR1 is SEHNR and CDR2 is FQNEAQ (reference sequence). The CDR3, as DNA: TGTGCCAGCAGCCCTGCGGGACAGGGAGCCTACACCTTC. Protein product: CASSPAGQGAYTF.

This CDR3 is CSVESWETQYF. The CDR3, as DNA: TGCAGCGTTGAAAGCTGGGAGACCCAGTACTTC. The rearrangement uses TRBV29-1 and TRBJ2-5; the D is unclear. V was trimmed by 2 bases and J by 5 bases, leaving 6 bases between them. The CDR3 spans 11 residues. Germline loops: CDR1 SQVTM, CDR2 ANQGSEA.

The DNA for the CDR3 is TGTGCCAGCAGCCTAGGCGGGGTCTATGGCACTGAAGCTTTCTTT. Translating it yields CASSLGGVYGTEAFF. The V call is TRBV7-9, the J call TRBJ1-1; D gene uncertain. The germline V gene encodes CDR1 SEHNR and CDR2 FQNEAQ (reference sequence). The V end lost 5 bases, the J end lost 4 bases, and 17 bases lay between the germline ends. CDR3 size: 15 residues.

The chain carries TRBV15 and TRBJ2-2, with TRBD1 matching 11 bases. Germline assignment: CDR1 LNHNV and CDR2 YYDKDF (reference sequence). This CDR3 region has 16 residues. V lost 2 bases and J lost 6; bases outside the gene matches: 5. The CDR3 DNA reads TGTGCCACCAGCAGAATGGGACAGGGGGGGGCCGGGGAGCTGTTTTTT. It yields the protein CATSRMGQGGAGELFF.

The chain uses TRBV5-4 and TRBJ2-2; 7 bases are a match to TRBD1. The length of the CDR3 is 16 residues. Germline CDR1 SGHNT, CDR2 YYREEE (reference sequence). J was trimmed by 1 base and V by 5 bases; bases with no gene match: 8. CDR3 amino acids: CASSQGQIKNTGELFF. CDR3 sequence (DNA): TGTGCCAGCAGTCAGGGACAGATAAAGAACACCGGGGAGCTGTTTTTT.

The rearrangement joins TRBV21-1 to TRBJ1-4. TRBV21-1 is shown as a pseudogene. The CDR3 loop spans 18 amino acids. The CDR3 is CASSKYCPLSLHNEKLFF. The CDR3 nucleotides are TGTGCCAGCAGCAAATATTGCCCATTGAGTCTCCATAATGAAAAACTGTTTTTT.

This chain joins TRBV19 and TRBJ2-3; 11 bases are shared with TRBD2. Germline V gene data show CDR1 as LNHDA and CDR2 as SQIVND (reference sequence). The CDR3 consists of 16 residues. J was trimmed by 5 bases and V by 4 bases; bases with no gene match: 8. The CDR3 sequence is CASSTRLAGFGDTQYF. In DNA, the CDR3 is TGTGCCAGTAGTACCCGACTAGCGGGATTCGGAGATACGCAGTATTTT.